This T cell receptor beta chain was identified during a study of early T cells in non-severe SARS-CoV-2 infection. Background on the study: Sequenced bulk RNA came from whole blood that was unsorted, and chains were unpaired. Study findings and constraints: The VDJdb matching leaned toward anti-spike CD8 responses and overlooked private and CD4 specificities.

CDR3 length: 14 amino acids. Germline V gives CDR1 MNHEY, CDR2 SMNVEV (reference sequence). V dropped 7 bases and J dropped 5 bases, with 15 bases sitting between them. This clonotype has only a few counts. Antigen unknown. Individual cDNA molecules received unique molecular identifiers. One entry per CDR3 protein results from TCRdb running MiXCR on the 5' RACE reads. The sample lists about 40,000 distinct CDR3 sequences; over 4% were seen once. The material sequenced was whole blood. The receptor was isolated from an adult who was a healthcare worker with PCR-confirmed SARS-CoV-2 infection or an uninfected control (not recorded which). The chain links TRBV27 to TRBJ2-1; no definite D call. The CDR3 here is CASTPTLVNNEQFF. The CDR3 DNA sequence: TGTGCCAGCACACCCACCCTTGTAAACAATGAGCAGTTCTTC.